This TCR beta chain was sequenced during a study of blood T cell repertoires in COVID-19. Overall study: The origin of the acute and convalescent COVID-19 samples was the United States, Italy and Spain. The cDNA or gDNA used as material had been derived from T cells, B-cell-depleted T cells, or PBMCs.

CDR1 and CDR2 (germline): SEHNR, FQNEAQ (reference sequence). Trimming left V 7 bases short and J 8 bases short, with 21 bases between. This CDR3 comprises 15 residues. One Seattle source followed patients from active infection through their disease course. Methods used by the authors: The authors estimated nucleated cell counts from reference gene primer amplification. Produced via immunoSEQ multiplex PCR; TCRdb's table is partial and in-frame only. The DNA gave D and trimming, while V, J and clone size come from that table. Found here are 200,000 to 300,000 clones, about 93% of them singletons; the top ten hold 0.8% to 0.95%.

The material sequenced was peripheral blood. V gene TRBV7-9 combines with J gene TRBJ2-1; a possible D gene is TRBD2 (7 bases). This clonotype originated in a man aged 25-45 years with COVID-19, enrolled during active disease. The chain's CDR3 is CASKNAGAATDEQFF. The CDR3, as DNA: TGTGCCAGCAAAAACGCGGGGGCCGCTACGGATGAGCAGTTCTTC.